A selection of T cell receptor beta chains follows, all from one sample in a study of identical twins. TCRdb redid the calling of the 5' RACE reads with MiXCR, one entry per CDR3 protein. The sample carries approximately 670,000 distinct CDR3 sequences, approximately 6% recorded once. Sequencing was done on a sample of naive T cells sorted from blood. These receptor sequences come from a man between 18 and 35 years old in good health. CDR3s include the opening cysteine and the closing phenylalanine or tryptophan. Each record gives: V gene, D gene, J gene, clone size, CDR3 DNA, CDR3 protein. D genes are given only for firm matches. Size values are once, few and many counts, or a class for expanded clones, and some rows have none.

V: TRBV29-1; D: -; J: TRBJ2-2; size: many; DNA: TGCAGCGGACGGAGGGGATCGAACACCGGGGAGCTGTTTTTT; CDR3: CSGRRGSNTGELFF
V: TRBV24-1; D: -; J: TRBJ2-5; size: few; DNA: TGTGCCACCAGTGATTTGATGACACCCCAAGAGACCCAGTACTTC; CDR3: CATSDLMTPQETQYF
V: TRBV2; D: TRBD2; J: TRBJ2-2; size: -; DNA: TGTGCCAGCACTGGGGACGTAGCGGGAACGAACACCGGGGAGCTGTTTTTT; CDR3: CASTGDVAGTNTGELFF
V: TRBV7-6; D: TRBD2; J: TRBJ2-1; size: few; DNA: TGTGCCAGCAGCGAGGGACTAGCGGGAGATTACAATGAGCAGTTCTTC; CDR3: CASSEGLAGDYNEQFF
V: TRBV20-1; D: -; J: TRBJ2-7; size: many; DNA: TGCAGTGGTGGACGGGAATCCTACGAGCAGTACTTC; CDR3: CSGGRESYEQYF
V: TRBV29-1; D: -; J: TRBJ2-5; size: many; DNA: TGCAGCGTGGAACCTCCGGAGACCCAGTACTTC; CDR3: CSVEPPETQYF
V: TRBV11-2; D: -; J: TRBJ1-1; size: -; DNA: TGTGCCAGCAGCCTAGGGGGAGGGGGAGTCACTGAAGCTTTCTTT; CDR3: CASSLGGGGVTEAFF
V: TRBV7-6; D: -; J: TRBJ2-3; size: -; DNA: TGTGCCAGCAGCACCGCACAGGGAGCTAGCACAGATACGCAGTATTTT; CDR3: CASSTAQGASTDTQYF
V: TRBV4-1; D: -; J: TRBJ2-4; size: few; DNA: TGCGCCAGCAGCCAAGGGGGGGCAAGGGCCAAAAACATTCAGTACTTC; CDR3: CASSQGGARAKNIQYF
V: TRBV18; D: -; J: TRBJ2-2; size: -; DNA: TGTGCCAGCTCACCAAACAGGGACACCGGGGAGCTGTTTTTT; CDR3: CASSPNRDTGELFF
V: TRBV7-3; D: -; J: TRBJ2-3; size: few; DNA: TGTGCCAGCAGCTTAAACAGGGAAACAGATACGCAGTATTTT; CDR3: CASSLNRETDTQYF
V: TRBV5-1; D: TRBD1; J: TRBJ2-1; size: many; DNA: TGCGCCAGCAGCTTGGCGGACAGGTACTACAATGAGCAGTTCTTC; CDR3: CASSLADRYYNEQFF
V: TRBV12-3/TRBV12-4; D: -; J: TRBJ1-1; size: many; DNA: TGTGCCAGCACCCCCGAGGGGGAGGTGGGCACTGAAGCTTTCTTT; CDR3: CASTPEGEVGTEAFF
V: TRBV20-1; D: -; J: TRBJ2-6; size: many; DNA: TGCAGTGCTAGAGGAGGCACTCCGGGACTCCATCGCTCTGGGGCCAACGTCCTGACTTTC; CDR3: CSARGGTPGLHRSGANVLTF
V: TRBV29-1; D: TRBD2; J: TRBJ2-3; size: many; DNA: TGCAGCGTCGGCGTAGCGGGCCTCACAGATACGCAGTATTTT; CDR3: CSVGVAGLTDTQYF
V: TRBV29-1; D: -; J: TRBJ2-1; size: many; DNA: TGCAGCGCGGAAGGTTCACACAATGAGCAGTTCTTC; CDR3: CSAEGSHNEQFF
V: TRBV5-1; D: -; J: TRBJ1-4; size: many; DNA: TGCGCCAGCAGCTTGGGAGCGGCAAGTAATGAAAAACTGTTTTTT; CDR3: CASSLGAASNEKLFF
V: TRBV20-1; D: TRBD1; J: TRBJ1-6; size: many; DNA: TGCAGTGCTAGGCGGGGACAGGCGAATTCACCCCTCCACTTT; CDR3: CSARRGQANSPLHF
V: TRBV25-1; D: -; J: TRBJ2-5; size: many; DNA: TGTGCCAGCAGTGACCGCGGATTCCAAGAGACCCAGTACTTC; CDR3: CASSDRGFQETQYF
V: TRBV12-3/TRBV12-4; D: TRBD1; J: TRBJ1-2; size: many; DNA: TGTGCCAGCCATAGGGGACAGCTTAACTATGGCTACACCTTC; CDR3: CASHRGQLNYGYTF
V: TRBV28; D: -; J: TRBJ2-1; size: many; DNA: TGTGCCAGTGTCCTTGGGGGGAGCTACAATGAGCAGTTCTTC; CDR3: CASVLGGSYNEQFF
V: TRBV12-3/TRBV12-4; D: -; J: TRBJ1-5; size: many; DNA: TGTGCCAGCAGTCCCCGAGTTTGGGGGAACGATCAGCCCCAGCATTTT; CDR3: CASSPRVWGNDQPQHF
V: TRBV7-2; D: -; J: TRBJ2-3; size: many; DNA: TGTGCCAGCAGCCCCCGCCCGGTAACGCAGTATTTT; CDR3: CASSPRPVTQYF
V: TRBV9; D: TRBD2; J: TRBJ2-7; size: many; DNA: TGTGCCAGCAGCCCCGGGAGGCTCCACCTCTACGAGCAGTACTTC; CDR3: CASSPGRLHLYEQYF
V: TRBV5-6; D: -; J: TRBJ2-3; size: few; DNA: TGTGCCAGCAGCTTGGCCCGGACCCCCGATCGGTCAGATACGCAGTATTTT; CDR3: CASSLARTPDRSDTQYF
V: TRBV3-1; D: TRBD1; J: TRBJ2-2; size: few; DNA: TGTGCCAGCAGCCAAGTTCATGGCAGGGGGTCCGGGGAGCTGTTTTTT; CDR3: CASSQVHGRGSGELFF
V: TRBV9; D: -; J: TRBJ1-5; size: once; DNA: TGTGCCAGCAGCGTAGGAGGAGGAGTACAGCCCCAGCATTTT; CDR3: CASSVGGGVQPQHF
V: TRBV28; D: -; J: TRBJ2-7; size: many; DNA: TGTGCCAGCAGCCGCGGACTGGTCGAGCAGTACTTC; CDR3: CASSRGLVEQYF
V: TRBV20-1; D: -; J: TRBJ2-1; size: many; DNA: TGCAGTGCTAGAGATCTCCGGGCAGAGGACTACAATGAGCAGTTCTTC; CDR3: CSARDLRAEDYNEQFF
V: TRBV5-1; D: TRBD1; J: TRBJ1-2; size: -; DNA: TGCGCCAGCAGCCCGCCGGGACAGGGCAGTAGTAGCTACACCTTC; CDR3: CASSPPGQGSSSYTF
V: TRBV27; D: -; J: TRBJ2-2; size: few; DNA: TGTGCCAGCAACCTGGACGGATTTAACACCGGGGAGCTGTTTTTT; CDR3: CASNLDGFNTGELFF
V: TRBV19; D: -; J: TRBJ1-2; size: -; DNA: TGTGCCAGTAGTATGAGCGGTGGGAACTATGGCTACACCTTC; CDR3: CASSMSGGNYGYTF
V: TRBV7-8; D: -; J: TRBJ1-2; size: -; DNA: TGTGCCAGCAGCGTCGGGGCTAACTATGGCTACACCTTC; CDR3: CASSVGANYGYTF
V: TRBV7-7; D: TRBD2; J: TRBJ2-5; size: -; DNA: TGTGCCAGCAGCGCGGGGGGGCTTGGAGCAGAGACCCAGTACTTC; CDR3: CASSAGGLGAETQYF
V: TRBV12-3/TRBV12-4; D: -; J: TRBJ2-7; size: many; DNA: TGTGCCAGCAGTTTAGCGGAAGGGCCCTACGAGCAGTACTTC; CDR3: CASSLAEGPYEQYF
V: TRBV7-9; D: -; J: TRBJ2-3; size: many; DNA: TGTGCCAGCAGCTCCCCCCCAGCGGCGGATACGCAGTATTTT; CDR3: CASSSPPAADTQYF
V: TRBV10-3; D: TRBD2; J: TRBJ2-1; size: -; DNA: TGTGCCATCAGTTTAGGGGGGGGCGGGAGGAACTCCTACAATGAGCAGTTCTTC; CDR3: CAISLGGGGRNSYNEQFF
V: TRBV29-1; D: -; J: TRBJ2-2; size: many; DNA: TGCAGCGCCCGGACAGTGAACACCGGGGAGCTGTTTTTT; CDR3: CSARTVNTGELFF
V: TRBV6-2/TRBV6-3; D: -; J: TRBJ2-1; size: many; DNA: TGTGCCAGCAGTGGGACCGCCTACAATGAGCAGTTCTTC; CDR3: CASSGTAYNEQFF
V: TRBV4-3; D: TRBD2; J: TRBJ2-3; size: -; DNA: TGCGCCAGCAGCCAAGATTCGCCCAGCGGGAAGCTCACAGATACGCAGTATTTT; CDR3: CASSQDSPSGKLTDTQYF
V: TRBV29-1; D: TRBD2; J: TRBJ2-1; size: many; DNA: TGCAGCGAAATCGGTAGCGGGAGGGCCGGAGAGCAGTTCTTC; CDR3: CSEIGSGRAGEQFF
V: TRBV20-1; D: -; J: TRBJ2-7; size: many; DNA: TGCGCACACCTAGCTCCTACGGGGGAGCAGTACTTC; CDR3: CAHLAPTGEQYF
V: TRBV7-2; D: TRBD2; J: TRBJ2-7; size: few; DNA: TGTGCCAGCAGCTTAGGTAGACTAGCGGACGAGCAGTACTTC; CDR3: CASSLGRLADEQYF
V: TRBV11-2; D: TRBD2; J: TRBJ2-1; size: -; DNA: TGTGCCAGCAGCTTAGATCAAGCGGGAGCCTACAATGAGCAGTTCTTC; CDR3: CASSLDQAGAYNEQFF
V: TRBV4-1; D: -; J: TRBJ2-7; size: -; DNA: TGCGCCAGCAGCCAGCATTCTAGCTACGAGCAGTACTTC; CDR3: CASSQHSSYEQYF
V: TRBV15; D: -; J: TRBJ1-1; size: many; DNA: TGTGCCACCAGCAGAGATCCGACCCTTAGCACTGAAGCTTTCTTT; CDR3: CATSRDPTLSTEAFF
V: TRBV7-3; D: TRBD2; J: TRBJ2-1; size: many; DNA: TGTGCCAGCAGCTTGGGACTAGCTATAAATAATGAGCAGTTCTTC; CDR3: CASSLGLAINNEQFF
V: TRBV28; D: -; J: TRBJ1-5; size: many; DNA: TGTGCCAGCAGTGTCGGGACGCGTTATAGCAATCAGCCCCAGCATTTT; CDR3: CASSVGTRYSNQPQHF
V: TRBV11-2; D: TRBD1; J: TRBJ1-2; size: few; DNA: TGTGCCAGCAGCCAGCATCAGGGGGCGTTCGGGGGCTACACCTTC; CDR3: CASSQHQGAFGGYTF
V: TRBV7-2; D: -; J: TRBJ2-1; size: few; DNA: TGTGCCAGCGGCGGTTGGAGCGAGCAGTTCTTC; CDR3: CASGGWSEQFF
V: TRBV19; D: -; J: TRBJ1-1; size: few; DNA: TGTGCCAGTAGTACCGGACTCCGGACTGAAGCTTTCTTT; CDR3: CASSTGLRTEAFF
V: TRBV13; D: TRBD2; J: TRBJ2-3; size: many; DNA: TGTGCCAGCAGCCAACTAGCGGGAGAGGTAGATACGCAGTATTTT; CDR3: CASSQLAGEVDTQYF
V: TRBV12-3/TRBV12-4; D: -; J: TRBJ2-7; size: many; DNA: TGTGCCAGCAGTTTAGGACCTAAGGACGAGCAGTACTTC; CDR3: CASSLGPKDEQYF
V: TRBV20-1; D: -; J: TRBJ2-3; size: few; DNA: TGCAGTGCTAGAGATCCGGCGGGTGGGTCGGATACGCAGTATTTT; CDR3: CSARDPAGGSDTQYF
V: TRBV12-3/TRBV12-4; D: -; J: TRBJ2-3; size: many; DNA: TGTGCCAGCAGTCCTTCCAACCCGGGGGCGGATACGCAGTATTTT; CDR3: CASSPSNPGADTQYF